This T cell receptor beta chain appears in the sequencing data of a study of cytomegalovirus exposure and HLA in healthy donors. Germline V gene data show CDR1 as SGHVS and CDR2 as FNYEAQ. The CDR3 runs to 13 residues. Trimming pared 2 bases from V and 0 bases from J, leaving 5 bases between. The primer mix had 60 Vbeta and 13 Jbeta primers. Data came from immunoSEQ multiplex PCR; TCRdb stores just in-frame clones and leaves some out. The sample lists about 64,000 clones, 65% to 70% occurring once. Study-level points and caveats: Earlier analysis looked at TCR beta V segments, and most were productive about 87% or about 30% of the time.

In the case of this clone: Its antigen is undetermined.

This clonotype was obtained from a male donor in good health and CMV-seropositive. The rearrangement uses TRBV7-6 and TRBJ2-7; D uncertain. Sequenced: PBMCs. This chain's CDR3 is CASSLTSSYEQYF. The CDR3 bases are TGTGCCAGCAGCTTAACGAGCTCCTACGAGCAGTACTTC.